This record looks at one T cell receptor beta chain sequence and its context. Germline loops: CDR1 MNHNS, CDR2 SASEGT. The CDR3 covers 14 residues. Carbamazepine had induced Stevens-Johnson syndrome or toxic epidermal necrolysis in the sequenced donors. TCR subtype-specific primers in iRepertoire multiplex PCR prepared libraries for bulk and single-cell sequencing. TCRdb reworked the multiplex PCR reads into one entry per CDR3 protein, no DNA. This table holds roughly 9,000 distinct CDR3 sequences. This sample was included in a study of T cells in severe cutaneous drug reactions. Overall study: Only probable or definite SJS/TEN or DRESS cases by RegiSCAR were enrolled. Patients in acute or recovery stage gave blister fluids/cells and PBMC.

The TCR originated in a human donor with a severe cutaneous adverse drug reaction. V and J are TRBV6-1 and TRBJ2-7; TCRdb designates TRBD2, a call that cannot be tested without DNA. Sequencing input: cells from a skin blister. The CDR3 region is CASSEARGNYEQYF.